Below are 30 T cell receptor beta chains sequenced from a single sample in a study of shared clonotypes between healthy human individuals. Data came from immunoSEQ multiplex PCR; TCRdb stores just in-frame clones and leaves some out. The table lists around 2.1 million clones, about 92% of them singletons, with 1.5% to 2% in the top ten. Naivety among CD8 cells was defined by CD45RO negativity and positive CCR7 selection, thereby excluding terminally differentiated effector memory CD45RA+ cells. Sequenced sample: naive CD8+ T cells from PBMCs. The receptors derive from a man between 18 and 29 years old in good health. Some clones in this sample may be carry-over from other donors' samples.

This chain joins TRBV19 and TRBJ2-7; the D gene is possibly TRBD2 (5 bases). The CDR3 runs 14 residues. Trimming took off 5 bases at V and 4 bases at J, with 15 bases between the two ends. Germline CDR1 is LNHDA and CDR2 is SQIVND (reference sequence). DNA for the CDR3: TGTGCCAGTAGTTGGGTCCTTCGGGGATACGAGCAGTACTTC. Amino acids: CASSWVLRGYEQYF.

The V call is TRBV9, the J call TRBJ1-5; 12 nucleotides match TRBD1. Germline-derived CDR1 and CDR2 are SGDLS and YYNGEE. J lost 0 bases, V lost 3 bases, and 7 bases had no gene match. There are 18 residues in the CDR3. CDR3 nucleotides: TGTGCCAGCAGCGCAGGGACAGGGGGCGGGTATAGCAATCAGCCCCAGCATTTT. Amino acid sequence: CASSAGTGGGYSNQPQHF.

With regard to this clone: Other nucleotide sequences from this sample produce the same CDR3. The chain recombines TRBV19 with TRBJ2-1; perhaps D is TRBD1 or TRBD2 (5 bases each). The V end was cut by 3 bases, the J end by 4 bases, with 10 bases between. The CDR3 is made up of 14 amino acids. Germline V lookup: CDR1 LNHDA, CDR2 SQIVND (reference sequence). CDR3 region: CASSIRDLYNEQFF. Here the CDR3 DNA reads TGTGCCAGTAGTATCCGGGACCTGTACAATGAGCAGTTCTTC.

The rearrangement joins TRBV9 to TRBJ1-2, with TRBD1 matching over 11 bases. CDR1 SGDLS and CDR2 YYNGEE come from the germline V gene. The CDR3 runs 14 residues. Germline trimming cut 6 bases from V and 8 bases from J; bases unmatched to any gene: 9. The CDR3: CASTAPGQGEGYTF. The CDR3 region has the DNA TGTGCCAGCACCGCACCGGGACAGGGGGAAGGCTACACCTTC.

CDR3 bases: TGTGCCAGCAGTTACCGCGGACAGGGGGACAGCAATGAGCAGTTCTTC. It encodes CASSYRGQGDSNEQFF. This chain joins TRBV6-5 and TRBJ2-1; 10 bases agree with TRBD1. This CDR3 contains 16 residues. The V and J ends lost 2 bases and 6 bases, in that order; junction bases with no gene match: 7. The V gene's germline CDR1 is MNHEY and CDR2 SVGAGI.

The rearrangement links TRBV5-1 to TRBJ2-7; D unresolved. The CDR3 is 15 amino acids. CDR1 is SGHRS and CDR2 is YFSETQ in the germline V gene. Trimming took 1 base from V and 3 from J, leaving 14 bases between them. CDR3 bases: TGCGCCAGCAGCTTGAATCGACTCTTTCACTACGAGCAGTACTTC. Amino acids: CASSLNRLFHYEQYF.

This chain uses TRBV7-9 with TRBJ2-1; TRBD2 agrees at 8 bases. V lost 6 bases, J lost 3 bases, and 7 bases stayed unmatched. The CDR3 spans 15 residues. In germline, CDR1 is SEHNR, CDR2 FQNEAQ (reference sequence). The CDR3 sequence is CASSRSGSVYNEQFF. CDR3 nucleotides: TGTGCCAGCAGTCGGAGCGGGAGCGTCTACAATGAGCAGTTCTTC.

The chain has TRBV9 and TRBJ2-1; D perhaps matches TRBD2 (5 bases). The V and J ends lost 0 bases and 4 bases respectively, with 14 bases between them. This CDR3 has 16 residues. Germline V gene data show CDR1 as SGDLS and CDR2 as YYNGEE. DNA for the CDR3: TGTGCCAGCAGCGTAGGAGGGCGAACGGATTACAATGAGCAGTTCTTC. Translated, it gives CASSVGGRTDYNEQFF.

The chain joins TRBV9 to TRBJ1-3; D uncertain. V lost 0 bases and J 0 bases, leaving 7 bases between the germline ends. The CDR3 is made up of 15 amino acids. Per the germline V gene, CDR1 is SGDLS and CDR2 is YYNGEE. CDR3 amino acids: CASSVDLDSGNTIYF. CDR3 sequence (DNA): TGTGCCAGCAGCGTAGATCTGGACTCTGGAAACACCATATATTTT.

The J gene is TRBJ1-4, the V gene TRBV6-5; D may be TRBD1 (5 bases). This CDR3 has 13 amino acids. CDR1 MNHEY and CDR2 SVGAGI come from the germline V gene. The V and J ends lost 5 bases and 8 bases respectively, with 12 bases between them. The CDR3 protein is CASSGHLEEKLFF. CDR3 DNA: TGTGCCAGCAGTGGACATCTTGAGGAAAAACTGTTTTTT.

The chain uses TRBV4-2 and TRBJ2-2, with D uncertain. Germline assignment: CDR1 LGHNA and CDR2 YNFKEQ. CDR3 length: 13 residues. V was shortened by 1 base and J by 5 bases, with 5 bases between the two germline ends. CDR3 in amino acids: CASSQGVTGELFF. The CDR3 nucleotides are TGTGCCAGCAGCCAAGGGGTGACCGGGGAGCTGTTTTTT.

As DNA, the CDR3 is TGTGCCAGCAGCATCGGAGCCCAGGGCGGCTCTGGGGCCAACGTCCTGACTTTC. This encodes CASSIGAQGGSGANVLTF. The chain is built from TRBV9 and TRBJ2-6; possible D gene TRBD1, 5 bases. Trimming took 4 bases from V and 0 from J, leaving 17 bases between them. The CDR3 has 18 residues. In germline, CDR1 is SGDLS, CDR2 YYNGEE.

This clone was seen a few times. V is TRBV28 and J is TRBJ2-7, with TRBD2 matching 7 bases. V lost 2 bases to trimming and J lost 11 bases; unmatched junction nucleotides: 3. The germline V gene has CDR1 MDHEN and CDR2 SYDVKM. The CDR3 runs to 11 residues. CDR3 in amino acids: CASSLAGVEYF. CDR3 in DNA: TGTGCCAGCAGTTTAGCGGGAGTGGAGTACTTC.

Notes on this clone: An end of the junction does not agree with germline; a read error may underlie this. The rearrangement joins TRBV5-8 to TRBJ2-1; D might be TRBD1 (5 bases). This CDR3 region has 10 residues. From germline, CDR1 is SGHTS and CDR2 YDEGEE. CDR3 loop: CASSFGAVVF. The CDR3 nucleotides are TGTGCCAGCAGCTTTGGGGCCGTGGTCTTC.

The rearrangement links TRBV29-1 to TRBJ2-6; D gene ambiguous. V dropped 2 bases and J dropped 0 bases, with 5 bases sitting between them. The germline gives CDR1 SQVTM, CDR2 ANQGSEA. This CDR3 contains 14 residues. The CDR3 reads CSVEWPSGANVLTF. CDR3 coding DNA: TGCAGCGTTGAATGGCCCTCTGGGGCCAACGTCCTGACTTTC.

This chain joins TRBV14 and TRBJ1-1; D call uncertain. Trimming removed 4 bases at V and 10 bases at J, with 22 bases between. Germline V gene lookup returns CDR1 SGHDN and CDR2 FVKESK. The CDR3 is 15 amino acids. The chain's CDR3 is CASSPGQQTKETAFF. In DNA form, the CDR3 reads TGTGCCAGCAGCCCCGGGCAGCAAACTAAAGAAACAGCTTTCTTT.

Remarks on this clone: The identical CDR3 is also encoded by other nucleotide sequences in the sample. The chain has TRBV28 and TRBJ2-1, with 9 bases fitting TRBD2. The germline V gene encodes CDR1 MDHEN and CDR2 SYDVKM. The CDR3 is 15 residues long. J lost 3 bases, V lost 1 base, and 1 base had no gene match. CDR3 nucleotides: TGTGCCAGCAGTTTATTAGCGGGGGACTACAATGAGCAGTTCTTC. Protein sequence: CASSLLAGDYNEQFF.

This rearrangement joins TRBV6-6 to TRBJ2-3; 8 nucleotides line up with TRBD2. CDR3 length: 12 amino acids. Germline CDR1 MNHNY, CDR2 SVGAGI (reference sequence). Unmatched junction bases numbered 3, after V lost 7 bases and J lost 6 bases. CDR3 residues: CASTRGGDTQYF. The DNA for the CDR3 is TGTGCCAGCACTCGCGGGGGGGATACGCAGTATTTT.

The rearrangement uses TRBV13 and TRBJ1-1; D gene uncertain. The V end lost 0 bases, the J end lost 1 base, and 12 bases lay between the germline ends. Germline V gene lookup returns CDR1 PRHDT and CDR2 FYEKMQ (reference sequence). The CDR3 contains 16 residues. In DNA, the CDR3 is TGTGCCAGCAGCTTAGGCCTACCGCAACCGAACACTGAAGCTTTCTTT. It codes for CASSLGLPQPNTEAFF.

The V and J genes are TRBV27 and TRBJ2-7; 8 bases are a match to TRBD1. The CDR3 covers 15 residues. CDR1 is MNHEY and CDR2 is SMNVEV in the germline V gene (reference sequence). V dropped 5 bases and J dropped 2; count of bases not matched to a gene: 8. The CDR3, as DNA: TGTGCCAGCAGTCCCAGGGGGCATTGGACCTACGAGCAGTACTTC. Its protein product is CASSPRGHWTYEQYF.

This sequence joins TRBV4-1 and TRBJ2-7, with TRBD1 matching over 10 bases. This CDR3 contains 16 residues. CDR1 MGHRA and CDR2 YSYEKL come from the germline V gene. The trim removed 2 bases at V and 0 bases at J, leaving 4 bases unmatched. The CDR3 sequence: CASSQSGQGSSYEQYF. As DNA, the CDR3 is TGCGCCAGCAGCCAATCGGGACAGGGGAGCTCCTACGAGCAGTACTTC.

This sequence joins TRBV13 and TRBJ1-2; 7 positions match TRBD1. The trim removed 4 bases at V and 4 bases at J, leaving 6 bases unmatched. Germline assignment: CDR1 PRHDT and CDR2 FYEKMQ (reference sequence). This CDR3 is built from 14 residues. Here the CDR3 DNA reads TGTGCCAGCAGCTCGACAGGGACTGCCTATGGCTACACCTTC. Its protein product is CASSSTGTAYGYTF.

The chain recombines TRBV9 with TRBJ2-1, with 16 bases aligning to TRBD2. Per the germline V gene, CDR1 is SGDLS and CDR2 is YYNGEE. CDR3 length equals 19 residues. The V gene end was trimmed by 3 bases and the J gene end by 0 bases; junction bases not matched to a gene: 6. CDR3 protein: CASSAGLAGGASSYNEQFF. DNA for the CDR3: TGTGCCAGCAGCGCGGGACTAGCGGGAGGGGCGAGCTCCTACAATGAGCAGTTCTTC.

The V and J genes are TRBV5-5 and TRBJ2-1; tentatively, D is TRBD1 (7 bases). The germline V and J ends were trimmed by 4 bases and 8 bases, with 16 bases remaining between them. CDR3 length equals 14 residues. CDR1 is SGHKS, CDR2 YYEKEE, per germline (reference sequence). CDR3 sequence: CASSAPQGGHEQFF. In nucleotides, the CDR3 is TGTGCCAGCAGCGCACCTCAGGGGGGACATGAGCAGTTCTTC.

The chain employs TRBV19 and TRBJ2-7; 10 bases agree with TRBD2. Germline CDR1 LNHDA, CDR2 SQIVND (reference sequence). Unmatched junction bases numbered 11, after V lost 10 bases and J lost 2 bases. This CDR3 has 15 amino acids. DNA for the CDR3: TGTGCCATTTCACACATAGCGGGAGGCGCCTACGAGCAGTACTTC. Protein product: CAISHIAGGAYEQYF.

This chain uses TRBV6-5 with TRBJ2-1; the D call may be TRBD1 or TRBD2 (5 bases each). The V end lost 10 bases, the J end lost 14 bases, and 21 bases lay between the germline ends. Germline loops: CDR1 MNHEY, CDR2 SVGAGI. The length of the CDR3 is 12 residues. DNA for the CDR3: TGTGCCACTTCCTTCACCGGGACGCGGGAGTTCTTC. Translated: CATSFTGTREFF.

In this sample, this clone turned up once. The CDR3 spells CASTLGGTGANVLTF. In DNA, the CDR3 is TGTGCCAGCACCCTGGGGGGGACTGGGGCCAACGTCCTGACTTTC. This chain connects TRBV9 to TRBJ2-6; 7 bases match TRBD2. Losses at the gene ends were 6 bases for V and 2 bases for J; bases not matched to a gene: 5. In germline, CDR1 is SGDLS, CDR2 YYNGEE. The length of the CDR3 is 15 residues.

The V gene is TRBV28, the J gene TRBJ2-5; D gene ambiguous. V was pared by 6 bases and J by 1 base, with 18 bases between. Germline V lookup: CDR1 MDHEN, CDR2 SYDVKM. There are 16 residues in the CDR3. The CDR3 DNA follows: TGTGCCAGCAGACCCCTCCGTAGGTACGGCCAAGAGACCCAGTACTTC. The encoded protein is CASRPLRRYGQETQYF.

The rearrangement links TRBV6-4 to TRBJ1-5; the D gene is possibly TRBD1 (6 bases). This CDR3 is 13 amino acids long. V dropped 6 bases and J dropped 7 bases, with 13 bases sitting between them. Germline assignment: CDR1 MRHNA and CDR2 SNTAGT. The CDR3 is CASSPLTGQPQHF. DNA for the CDR3: TGTGCCAGCAGCCCTCTGACAGGACAGCCCCAGCATTTT.

V usage is TRBV10-3 and J usage is TRBJ2-5; TRBD2 matches 8 bases. J gave up 3 bases and V 3 bases, and 6 bases lay outside the gene matches. This CDR3 comprises 15 residues. Germline-derived CDR1 and CDR2 are ENHRY and SYGVKD. The CDR3 bases are TGTGCCATCAGTGACCCTCGGGGGGGCAAAGAGACCCAGTACTTC. The encoded protein is CAISDPRGGKETQYF.